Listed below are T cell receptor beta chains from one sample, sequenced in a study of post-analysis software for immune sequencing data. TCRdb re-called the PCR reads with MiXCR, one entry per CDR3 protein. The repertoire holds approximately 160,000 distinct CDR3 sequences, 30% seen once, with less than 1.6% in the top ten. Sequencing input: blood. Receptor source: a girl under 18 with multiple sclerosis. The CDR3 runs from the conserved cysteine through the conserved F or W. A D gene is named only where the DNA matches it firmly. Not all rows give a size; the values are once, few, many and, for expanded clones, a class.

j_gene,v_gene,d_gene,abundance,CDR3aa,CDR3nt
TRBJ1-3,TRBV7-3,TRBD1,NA,CASSPGTGEENTIYF,TGTGCCAGCAGCCCCGGGACAGGGGAAGAAAACACCATATATTTT
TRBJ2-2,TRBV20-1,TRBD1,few,CSASEGARGTGELFF,TGCAGTGCTAGTGAGGGGGCGCGTGGCACCGGGGAGCTGTTTTTT
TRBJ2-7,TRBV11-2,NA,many,CASSLGGGQILYEQYF,TGTGCCAGCAGCTTAGGTGGGGGCCAGATCCTTTACGAGCAGTACTTC
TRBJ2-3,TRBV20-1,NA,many,CSARDPAQLGIDTQYF,TGCAGTGCTAGAGATCCAGCCCAACTAGGAATCGATACGCAGTATTTT
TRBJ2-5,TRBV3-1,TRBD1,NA,CASSHRDRGLKTQYF,TGTGCCAGCAGCCATCGGGACAGGGGTTTGAAGACCCAGTACTTC
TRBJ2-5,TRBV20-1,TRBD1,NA,CSARGTGEWETQYF,TGCAGTGCTAGAGGGACAGGGGAGTGGGAGACCCAGTACTTC
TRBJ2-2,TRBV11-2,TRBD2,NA,CASSLSGQRGARFETGELFF,TGTGCCAGCAGCCTAAGCGGTCAGCGGGGGGCCCGGTTCGAAACCGGGGAGCTGTTTTTT
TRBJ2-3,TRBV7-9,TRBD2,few,CASLPGEREYTDTQYF,TGTGCCAGCTTGCCCGGGGAGCGGGAGTACACAGATACGCAGTATTTT
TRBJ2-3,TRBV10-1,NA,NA,CASSETANTDTQYF,TGCGCCAGCAGTGAGACAGCAAACACAGATACGCAGTATTTT
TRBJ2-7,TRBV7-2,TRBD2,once,CASSLGGAGVFAYEQYF,TGTGCCAGCAGCTTAGGGGGAGCGGGAGTATTCGCCTACGAGCAGTACTTC
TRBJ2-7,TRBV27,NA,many,CASSLSSTVYEQYF,TGTGCCAGCAGTTTGAGCAGTACGGTCTACGAGCAGTACTTC
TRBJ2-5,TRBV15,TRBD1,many,CATSDQTGGLQETQYF,TGTGCCACCAGCGATCAGACAGGGGGCCTTCAAGAGACCCAGTACTTC
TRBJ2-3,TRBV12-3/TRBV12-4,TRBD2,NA,CASSGSGSGIDTRYF,TGTGCCAGCAGTGGTAGCGGGAGCGGAATAGATACGCGGTATTTT
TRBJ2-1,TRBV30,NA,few,CAWTAGAYNEQFF,TGTGCCTGGACGGCCGGGGCCTACAATGAGCAGTTCTTC
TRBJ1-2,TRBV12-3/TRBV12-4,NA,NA,CASSPRGNLPLPYGYTF,TGTGCCAGCAGTCCCAGGGGTAACCTTCCTTTACCCTATGGCTACACCTTC
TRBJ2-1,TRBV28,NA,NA,CASIEGWNSEQFF,TGTGCCAGCATAGAGGGCTGGAACAGTGAGCAGTTCTTC
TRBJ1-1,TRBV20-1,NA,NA,CSAREGGLNTEAFF,TGCAGTGCTAGAGAGGGGGGGTTGAACACTGAAGCTTTCTTT
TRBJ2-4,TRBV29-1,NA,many,CSVLIGARSAKNIQYF,TGCAGCGTCCTTATTGGGGCGAGGTCAGCTAAAAACATTCAGTACTTC
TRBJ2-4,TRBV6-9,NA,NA,CASRARTGPWTKNIQYF,TGTGCCAGCCGAGCCCGGACGGGACCCTGGACCAAAAACATTCAGTACTTC
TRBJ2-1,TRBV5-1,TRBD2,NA,CASSSGRAYNEQFF,TGCGCCAGCAGTAGCGGGAGGGCCTACAATGAGCAGTTCTTC
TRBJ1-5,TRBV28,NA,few,CASSLAGSNQPQHF,TGTGCCAGCAGTTTGGCCGGGAGCAATCAGCCCCAGCATTTT
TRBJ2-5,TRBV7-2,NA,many,CASSSVRSGTQYF,TGTGCCAGCAGCAGTGTCAGGTCCGGAACCCAGTACTTC
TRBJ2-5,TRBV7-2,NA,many,CASSGGVRRETQYF,TGTGCCAGCAGCGGGGGAGTGAGAAGAGAGACCCAGTACTTC
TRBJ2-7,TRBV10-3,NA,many,CAISAVPISYEQYF,TGTGCCATCAGTGCGGTCCCAATCTCCTACGAGCAGTACTTC
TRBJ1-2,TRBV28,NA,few,CASSKGPYYGYTF,TGTGCCAGCAGTAAGGGCCCCTACTATGGCTACACCTTC